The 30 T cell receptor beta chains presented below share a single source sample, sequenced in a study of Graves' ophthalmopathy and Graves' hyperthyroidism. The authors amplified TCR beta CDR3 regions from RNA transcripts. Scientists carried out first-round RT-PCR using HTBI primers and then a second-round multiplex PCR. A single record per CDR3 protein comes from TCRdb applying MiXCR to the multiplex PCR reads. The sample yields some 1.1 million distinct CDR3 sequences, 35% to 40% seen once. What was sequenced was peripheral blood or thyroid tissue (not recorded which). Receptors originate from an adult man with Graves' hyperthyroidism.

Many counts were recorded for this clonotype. The chain's CDR3 is CASSIVEGTYYGYTF. The CDR3 region has the DNA TGTGCCAGTAGTATAGTGGAGGGGACGTACTATGGCTACACCTTC. The gene calls are TRBV19 and TRBJ1-2; perhaps TRBD1 as D (5 bases). Germline V gives CDR1 LNHDA, CDR2 SQIVND (reference sequence). V gave up 1 base and J gave up 3 bases, with 12 bases separating them. The CDR3 sequence is 15 residues long.

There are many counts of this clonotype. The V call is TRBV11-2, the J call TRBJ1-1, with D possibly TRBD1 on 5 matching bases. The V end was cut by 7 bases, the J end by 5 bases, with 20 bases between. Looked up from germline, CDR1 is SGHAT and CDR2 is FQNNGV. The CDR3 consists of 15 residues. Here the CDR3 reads CASTSLGTWLTEAFF. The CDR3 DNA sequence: TGTGCCAGCACCTCCCTCGGGACTTGGTTGACTGAAGCTTTCTTT.

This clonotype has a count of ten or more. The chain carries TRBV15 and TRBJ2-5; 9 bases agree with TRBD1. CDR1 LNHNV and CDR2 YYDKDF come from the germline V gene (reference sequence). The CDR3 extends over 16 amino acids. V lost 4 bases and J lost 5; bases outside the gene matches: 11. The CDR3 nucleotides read TGTGCCACCAGCAAAACAGGGGGCTCTTTTGGGGAGACCCAGTACTTC. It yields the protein CATSKTGGSFGETQYF. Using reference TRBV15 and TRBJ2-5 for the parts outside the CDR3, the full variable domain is DAMVIQNPRYQVTQFGKPVTLSCSQTLNHNVMYWYQQKSSQAPKLLFHYYDKDFNNEADTPDNFQSRRPNTSFCFLDIRSPGLGDTAMYLCATSKTGGSFGETQYFGPGTRLLVL.

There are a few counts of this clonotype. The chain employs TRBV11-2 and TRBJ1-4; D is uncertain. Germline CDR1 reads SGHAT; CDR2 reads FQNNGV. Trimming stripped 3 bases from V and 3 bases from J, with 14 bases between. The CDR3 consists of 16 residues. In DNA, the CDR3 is TGTGCCAGCAGCTTGGAGAGGCACACCCCTAATGAAAAACTGTTTTTT. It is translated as CASSLERHTPNEKLFF.

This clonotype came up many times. CDR3 in DNA: TGCAGTGCCCAAACCCAAACAGGACAGTCACAGCCCCAGCATTTT. Translating it yields CSAQTQTGQSQPQHF. The chain is built from TRBV20-1 and TRBJ1-5, with D perhaps TRBD1 (6 bases). Germline CDR1 reads DFQATT; CDR2 reads SNEGSKA (reference sequence). V was clipped by 6 bases and J by 7 bases, with 22 bases between them. CDR3 length: 15 residues.

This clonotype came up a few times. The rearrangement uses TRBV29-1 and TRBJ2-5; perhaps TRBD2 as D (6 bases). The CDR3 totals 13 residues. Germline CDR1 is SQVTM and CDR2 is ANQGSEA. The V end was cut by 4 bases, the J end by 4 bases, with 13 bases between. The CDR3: CSVALDGGETQYF. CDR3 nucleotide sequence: TGCAGCGTTGCCCTTGACGGGGGAGAGACCCAGTACTTC. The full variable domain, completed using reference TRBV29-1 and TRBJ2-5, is SAVISQKPSRDICQRGTSLTIQCQVDSQVTMMFWYRQQPGQSLTLIATANQGSEATYESGFVIDKFPISRPNLTFSTLTVSNMSPEDSSIYLCSVALDGGETQYFGPGTRLLVL.

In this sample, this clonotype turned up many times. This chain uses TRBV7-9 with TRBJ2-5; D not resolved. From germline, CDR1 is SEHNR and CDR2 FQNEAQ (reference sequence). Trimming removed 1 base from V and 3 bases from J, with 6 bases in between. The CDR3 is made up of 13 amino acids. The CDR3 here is CASSLVQKETQYF. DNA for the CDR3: TGTGCCAGCAGCTTAGTACAGAAAGAGACCCAGTACTTC.

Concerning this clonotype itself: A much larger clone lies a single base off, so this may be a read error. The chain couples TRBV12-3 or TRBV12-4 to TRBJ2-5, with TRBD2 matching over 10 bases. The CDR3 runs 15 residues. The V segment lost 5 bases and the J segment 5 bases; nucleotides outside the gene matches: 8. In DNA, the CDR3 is TGTGCCAGCAGTCGACGGACTAGCGGAGAGGAGACCCAGTACTTC. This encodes CASSRRTSGEETQYF.

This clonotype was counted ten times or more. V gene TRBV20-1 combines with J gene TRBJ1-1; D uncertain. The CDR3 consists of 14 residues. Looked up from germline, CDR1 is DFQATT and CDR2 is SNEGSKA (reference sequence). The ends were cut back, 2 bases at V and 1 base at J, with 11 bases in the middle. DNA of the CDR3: TGCAGTGCTAGACTAGAGAACAGGAACACTGAAGCTTTCTTT. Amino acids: CSARLENRNTEAFF.

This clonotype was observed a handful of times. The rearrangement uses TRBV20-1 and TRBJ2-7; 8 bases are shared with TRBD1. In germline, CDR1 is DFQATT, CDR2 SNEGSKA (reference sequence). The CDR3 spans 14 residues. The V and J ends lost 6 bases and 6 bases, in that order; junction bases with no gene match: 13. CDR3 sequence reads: CSAPWGGQGVEQYF. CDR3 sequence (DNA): TGCAGTGCCCCTTGGGGAGGACAGGGAGTCGAGCAGTACTTC.

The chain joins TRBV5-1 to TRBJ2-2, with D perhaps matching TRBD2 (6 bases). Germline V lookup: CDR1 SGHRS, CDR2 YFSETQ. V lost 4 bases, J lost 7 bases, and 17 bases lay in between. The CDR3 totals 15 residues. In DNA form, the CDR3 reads TGCGCCAGCAGCCCTTGGAGGGCCAATTTCGGGGAGCTGTTTTTT. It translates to CASSPWRANFGELFF.

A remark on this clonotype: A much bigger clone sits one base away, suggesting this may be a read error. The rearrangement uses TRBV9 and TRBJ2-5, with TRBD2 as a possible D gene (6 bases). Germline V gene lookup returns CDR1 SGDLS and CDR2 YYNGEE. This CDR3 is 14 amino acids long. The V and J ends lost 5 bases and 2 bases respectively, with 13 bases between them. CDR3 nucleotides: TGTGCCAGCAGTGTGGGACTGATACAAGAGACCCAGTACTTC. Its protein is CASSVGLIQETQYF.

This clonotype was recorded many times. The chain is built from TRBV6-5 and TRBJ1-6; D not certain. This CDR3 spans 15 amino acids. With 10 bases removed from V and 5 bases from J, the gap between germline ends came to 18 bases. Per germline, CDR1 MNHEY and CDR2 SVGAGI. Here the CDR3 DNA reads TGTGCCACCCGACGGAGGGCGAGGGATAATTCACCCCTCCACTTT. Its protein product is CATRRRARDNSPLHF.

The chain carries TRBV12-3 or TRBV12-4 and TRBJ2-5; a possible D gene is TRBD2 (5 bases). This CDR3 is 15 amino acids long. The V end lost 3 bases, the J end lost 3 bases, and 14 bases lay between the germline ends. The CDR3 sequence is CASSFLGLAEETQYF. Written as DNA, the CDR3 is TGTGCCAGCAGTTTTCTAGGGCTAGCCGAAGAGACCCAGTACTTC.

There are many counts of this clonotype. Written as DNA, the CDR3 is TGTGCCAGTAGTATTTCCGCGTCAGGACGGAACACTGAAGCTTTCTTT. Translating gives CASSISASGRNTEAFF. This chain links TRBV19 with TRBJ1-1; unclear D gene. The CDR3 sequence is 16 residues long. Per germline, CDR1 LNHDA and CDR2 SQIVND (reference sequence). V lost 3 bases and J lost 1, with 15 bases in between.

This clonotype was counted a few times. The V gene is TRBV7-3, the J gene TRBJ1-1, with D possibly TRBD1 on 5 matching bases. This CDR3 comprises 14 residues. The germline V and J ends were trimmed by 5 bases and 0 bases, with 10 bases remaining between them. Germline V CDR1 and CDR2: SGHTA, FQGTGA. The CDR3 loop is CASSQGVMNTEAFF. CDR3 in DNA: TGTGCCAGCAGCCAGGGAGTAATGAACACTGAAGCTTTCTTT.

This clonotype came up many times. The CDR3 DNA reads as TGCAGCGTCGCCGGGACTACCTACGAGCAGTACTTC. The encoded protein is CSVAGTTYEQYF. The chain uses TRBV29-1 and TRBJ2-7, with TRBD2 identical over 7 bases. Germline trimming cut 6 bases from V and 2 bases from J; bases unmatched to any gene: 4. The V gene's germline CDR1 is SQVTM and CDR2 ANQGSEA. The CDR3 length is 12 residues.

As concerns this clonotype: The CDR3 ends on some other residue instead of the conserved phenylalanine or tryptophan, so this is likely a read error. Here the CDR3 reads CASKKTGLSETQYL. The CDR3 nucleotides read TGTGCCAGCAAGAAAACAGGGCTATCAGAGACCCAGTACCTC. The chain employs TRBV6-1 and TRBJ2-5; perhaps TRBD1 as D (6 bases). V was pared by 7 bases and J by 4 bases, with 16 bases between. Germline CDR1 reads MNHNS; CDR2 reads SASEGT. The CDR3 consists of 14 residues.

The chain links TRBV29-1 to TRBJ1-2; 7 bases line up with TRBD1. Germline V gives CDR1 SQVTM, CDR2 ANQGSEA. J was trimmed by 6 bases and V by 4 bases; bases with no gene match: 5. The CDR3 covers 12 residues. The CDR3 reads CSVVHGTDGYTF. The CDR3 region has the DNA TGCAGCGTTGTGCACGGGACAGATGGCTACACCTTC. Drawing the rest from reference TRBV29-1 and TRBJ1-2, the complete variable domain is SAVISQKPSRDICQRGTSLTIQCQVDSQVTMMFWYRQQPGQSLTLIATANQGSEATYESGFVIDKFPISRPNLTFSTLTVSNMSPEDSSIYLCSVVHGTDGYTFGSGTRLTVV.

CDR3 sequence: CASSTDRNDQPQHF. CDR3 in DNA: TGTGCCAGCAGTACGGACAGGAATGATCAGCCCCAGCATTTT. J is TRBJ1-5 and V is TRBV12-3 or TRBV12-4; 7 bases align to TRBD1. J gave up 5 bases and V 5 bases, and 6 bases lay outside the gene matches. The CDR3 runs to 14 residues.

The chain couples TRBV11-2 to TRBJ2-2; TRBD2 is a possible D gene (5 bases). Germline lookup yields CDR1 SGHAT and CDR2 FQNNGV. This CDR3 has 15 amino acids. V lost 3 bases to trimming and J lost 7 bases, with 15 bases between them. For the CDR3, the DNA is TGTGCCAGCAGCTTTGTAGAGGGTTTGAGCGGGGAGCTGTTTTTT. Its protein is CASSFVEGLSGELFF.

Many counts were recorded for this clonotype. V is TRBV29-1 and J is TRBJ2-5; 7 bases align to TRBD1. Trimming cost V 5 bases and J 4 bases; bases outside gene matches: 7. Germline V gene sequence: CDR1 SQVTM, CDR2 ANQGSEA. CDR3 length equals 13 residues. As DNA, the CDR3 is TGCAGCGTTTTAGGGGGCTCTGGAGAGACCCAGTACTTC. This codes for CSVLGGSGETQYF. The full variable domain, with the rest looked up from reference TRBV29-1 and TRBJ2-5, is SAVISQKPSRDICQRGTSLTIQCQVDSQVTMMFWYRQQPGQSLTLIATANQGSEATYESGFVIDKFPISRPNLTFSTLTVSNMSPEDSSIYLCSVLGGSGETQYFGPGTRLLVL.

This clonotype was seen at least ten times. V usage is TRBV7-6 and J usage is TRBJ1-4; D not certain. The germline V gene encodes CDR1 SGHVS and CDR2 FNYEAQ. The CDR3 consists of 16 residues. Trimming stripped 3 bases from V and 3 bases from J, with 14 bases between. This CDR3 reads CASSLVGIGANEKLFF. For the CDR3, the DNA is TGTGCCAGCAGCTTGGTGGGGATAGGAGCTAATGAAAAACTGTTTTTT.

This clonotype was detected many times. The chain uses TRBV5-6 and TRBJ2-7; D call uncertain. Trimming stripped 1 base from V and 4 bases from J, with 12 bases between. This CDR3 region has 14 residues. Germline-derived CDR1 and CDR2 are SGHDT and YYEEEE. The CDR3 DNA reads TGTGCCAGCAGCTTGTTAGGGAACAAGTACGAGCAGTACTTC. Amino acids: CASSLLGNKYEQYF.

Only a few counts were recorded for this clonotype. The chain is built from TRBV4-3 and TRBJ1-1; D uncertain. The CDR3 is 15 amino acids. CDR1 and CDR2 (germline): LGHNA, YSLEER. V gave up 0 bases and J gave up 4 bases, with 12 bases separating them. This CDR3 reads CASSQDRGRATEAFF. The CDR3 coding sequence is TGCGCCAGCAGCCAAGATCGGGGTCGGGCCACTGAAGCTTTCTTT.

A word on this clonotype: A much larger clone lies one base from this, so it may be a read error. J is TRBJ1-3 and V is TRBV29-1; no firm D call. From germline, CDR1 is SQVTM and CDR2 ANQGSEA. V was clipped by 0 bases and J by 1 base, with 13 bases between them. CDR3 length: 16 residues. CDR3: CSVEDYCGGSGNTIYF. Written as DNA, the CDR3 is TGCAGCGTTGAAGATTATTGTGGAGGTTCTGGAAACACCATATATTTT.

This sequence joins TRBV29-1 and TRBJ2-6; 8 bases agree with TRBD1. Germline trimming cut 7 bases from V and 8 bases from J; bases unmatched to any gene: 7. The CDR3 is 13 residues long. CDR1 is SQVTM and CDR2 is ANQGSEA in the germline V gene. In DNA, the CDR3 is TGCAGCGCCCGGACAGGGCGTTCCAACGTCCTGACTTTC. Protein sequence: CSARTGRSNVLTF.

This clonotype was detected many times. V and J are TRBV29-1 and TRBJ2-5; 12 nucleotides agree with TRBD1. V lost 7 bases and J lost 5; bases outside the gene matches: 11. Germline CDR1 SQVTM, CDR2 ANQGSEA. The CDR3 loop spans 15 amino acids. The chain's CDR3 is CSGVGTGGLRETQYF. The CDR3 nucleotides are TGCAGCGGGGTAGGGACAGGGGGCCTTCGGGAGACCCAGTACTTC.

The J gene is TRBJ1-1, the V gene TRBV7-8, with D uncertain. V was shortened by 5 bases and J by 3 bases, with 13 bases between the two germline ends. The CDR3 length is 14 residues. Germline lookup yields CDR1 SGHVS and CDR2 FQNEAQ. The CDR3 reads CASSNSLGDTEAFF. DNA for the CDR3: TGTGCCAGCAGCAACTCCCTTGGCGACACTGAAGCTTTCTTT.

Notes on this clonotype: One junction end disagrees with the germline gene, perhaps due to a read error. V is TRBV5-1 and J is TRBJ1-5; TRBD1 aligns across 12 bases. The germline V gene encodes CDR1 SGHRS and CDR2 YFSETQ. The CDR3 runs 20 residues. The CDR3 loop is CASSSSWGQGASYGDQPQHF. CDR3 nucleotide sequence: TGTGCCAGCAGCTCCTCGTGGGGACAGGGGGCTTCCTACGGGGATCAGCCCCAGCATTTT.